Shown below are 15 T cell receptor beta chains from a single sample sequenced in a study of blood T cell repertoires in COVID-19. Some clones are missing from TCRdb's copy, which holds only in-frame ones; the method was immunoSEQ multiplex PCR. The data show about 170,000 clones, about 85% seen once. Sequenced material: peripheral blood. The origin of the receptors is a man aged 60 to 69 who had recovered from COVID-19.

The V and J genes are TRBV6-6 and TRBJ2-5; 13 nucleotides match TRBD2. The CDR3 length is 16 residues. Germline V gene sequence: CDR1 MNHNY, CDR2 SVGAGI (reference sequence). Trimming removed 6 bases from V and 3 bases from J; junction bases left unmatched: 7. CDR3 in DNA: TGTGCCAGCAGATCTACTAGCGGGGGGGCGGAAGAGACCCAGTACTTC. This encodes CASRSTSGGAEETQYF.

The chain combines TRBV18 with TRBJ1-1; unclear D gene. CDR3 length: 12 residues. V lost 2 bases and J 8 bases, leaving 9 bases between the germline ends. Per germline, CDR1 KGHSH and CDR2 LQKENI. CDR3 in amino acids: CASSPEGWEAFF. CDR3 coding DNA: TGTGCCAGCTCACCAGAGGGTTGGGAAGCTTTCTTT.

The rearrangement links TRBV29-1 to TRBJ1-1; D gene ambiguous. The germline CDR1 and CDR2 sequences are SQVTM and ANQGSEA. The CDR3 spans 14 residues. Trimming removed 1 base from V and 1 base from J, with 10 bases in between. CDR3 protein: CSVEVGLRNTEAFF. CDR3 sequence (DNA): TGCAGCGTTGAAGTCGGGTTGAGGAACACTGAAGCTTTCTTT.

V is TRBV3-1 (or the pseudogene TRBV3-2) and J is TRBJ1-1; maybe TRBD1 (6 bases). The CDR3 consists of 13 residues. Germline V gives CDR1 LGHDT, CDR2 YNNKEL (reference sequence). Trimming left V 5 bases short and J 3 bases short, with 10 bases between. As DNA, the CDR3 is TGTGCCAGCAGCACAGGGATAGACACTGAAGCTTTCTTT. As protein: CASSTGIDTEAFF.

J is TRBJ2-3 and V is TRBV11-3; no clear D. Germline assignment: CDR1 SGHNT and CDR2 YENEEA. The length of the CDR3 is 13 residues. With 1 base removed from V and 5 bases from J, the gap between germline ends came to 7 bases. CDR3 loop: CASSLGLGDTQYF. The DNA of the CDR3 is TGTGCCAGCAGCTTAGGGCTAGGAGATACGCAGTATTTT.

The CDR3 is CASTVFYGYTF. CDR3 DNA sequence: TGTGCCAGCACTGTTTTTTATGGCTACACCTTC. The chain employs TRBV6-5 and TRBJ1-2; the D is unclear. The germline gives CDR1 MNHEY, CDR2 SVGAGI. With 7 bases removed from V and 5 bases from J, the gap between germline ends came to 8 bases. The CDR3 spans 11 residues.

This rearrangement joins TRBV7-3 to TRBJ1-2, with TRBD1 as a possible D gene (6 bases). The CDR3 extends over 15 amino acids. V gave up 4 bases and J gave up 4 bases, with 16 bases separating them. Germline V gene sequence: CDR1 SGHTA, CDR2 FQGTGA. The CDR3 nucleotides read TGTGCCAGCAGCTACGAAGTAGGGGGTGGCTATGGCTACACCTTC. Residues: CASSYEVGGGYGYTF.

The chain joins TRBV4-2 to TRBJ2-5; TRBD2 might be the D (6 bases). The V gene's germline CDR1 is LGHNA and CDR2 YNFKEQ. V lost 5 bases and J lost 1, with 11 bases in between. The CDR3 covers 14 residues. CDR3 amino acids: CASSERGFQETQYF. In nucleotides, the CDR3 is TGTGCCAGCAGCGAACGGGGGTTCCAAGAGACCCAGTACTTC.

The genes are TRBV5-1 and TRBJ2-7; the D is unclear. CDR1 is SGHRS and CDR2 is YFSETQ in the germline V gene. V lost 0 bases to trimming and J lost 2 bases, with 9 bases between them. There are 14 residues in the CDR3. The CDR3 here is CASSLEYSTYEQYF. As DNA, the CDR3 is TGCGCCAGCAGCTTGGAGTACAGTACCTACGAGCAGTACTTC.

Comments on this clone: Within the sample, other DNA sequences also encode this same CDR3. The genes are TRBV9 and TRBJ1-1; no reliable D call. The germline V gene has CDR1 SGDLS and CDR2 YYNGEE. The V gene lost 1 base and the J gene lost 3 bases, with 7 bases spanning the gap. The CDR3 extends over 13 amino acids. The CDR3, as DNA: TGTGCCAGCAGCGTACGCGGGGACACTGAAGCTTTCTTT. Protein sequence: CASSVRGDTEAFF.

CDR3 amino acids: CASSYTGGSYNEQFF. Written as DNA, the CDR3 is TGTGCCAGTAGTTATACAGGGGGGTCCTACAATGAGCAGTTCTTC. The rearrangement joins TRBV19 to TRBJ2-1; 8 bases fit TRBD1. Trimming removed 5 bases from V and 1 base from J; junction bases left unmatched: 4. Germline lookup yields CDR1 LNHDA and CDR2 SQIVND (reference sequence). There are 15 residues in the CDR3.

This chain uses TRBV2 with TRBJ2-1, with 11 bases fitting TRBD2. This CDR3 is built from 16 residues. Germline values: CDR1 SNHLY, CDR2 FYNNEI. J was trimmed by 10 bases and V by 4 bases; bases with no gene match: 12. CDR3 residues: CASSGSGGVLGREQFF. CDR3 in DNA: TGTGCCAGCAGTGGTAGCGGGGGGGTTCTCGGAAGGGAGCAGTTCTTC.

This chain links TRBV4-1 with TRBJ2-7, with 7 bases identical to TRBD1. J was trimmed by 1 base and V by 4 bases; bases with no gene match: 7. The CDR3 extends over 15 amino acids. Germline loops: CDR1 MGHRA, CDR2 YSYEKL. This CDR3 is CASSPVGTASYEQYF. CDR3 nucleotides: TGCGCCAGCAGCCCCGTCGGGACAGCATCCTACGAGCAGTACTTC.

The J gene is TRBJ2-2, the V gene TRBV5-1, with a possible D match to TRBD1 (5 bases). The CDR3 contains 16 residues. The germline V gene encodes CDR1 SGHRS and CDR2 YFSETQ. V was trimmed by 4 bases and J by 2 bases, leaving 15 bases between them. The DNA for the CDR3 is TGCGCCAGCAGCCCCCCCGGCCAGGGTAACACCGGGGAGCTGTTTTTT. It specifies CASSPPGQGNTGELFF.

The chain couples TRBV7-6 to TRBJ2-7, with 8 nucleotides matching TRBD1. The CDR3 consists of 14 residues. The germline V gene encodes CDR1 SGHVS and CDR2 FNYEAQ. V trimming: 4 bases; J trimming: 12 bases; junction bases outside the gene matches: 14. CDR3 DNA sequence: TGTGCCAGCAGCTCCGGGTACCACCGGGACAGGTGGTACTTC. Its protein is CASSSGYHRDRWYF. Full variable domain (remainder filled in from reference TRBV7-6 and TRBJ2-7): GAGVSQSPRYKVTKRGQDVALRCDPISGHVSLYWYRQALGQGPEFLTYFNYEAQQDKSGLPNDRFSAERPEGSISTLTIQRTEQRDSAMYRCASSSGYHRDRWYFGPGTRLTVT.